This T cell receptor beta chain comes out of a study of blood T cell repertoires in COVID-19. At the level of the study: Researchers got acute and convalescent COVID-19 samples from the United States, Italy and Spain. The analysed material was cDNA or gDNA that came from T cells, B-cell-depleted T cells, or PBMCs.

Under the authors' procedure: Amplification with reference gene primers provided the estimates of nucleated cell counts. The method was immunoSEQ multiplex PCR; TCRdb's version includes in-frame clones alone and lacks a portion of them. The V and J calls and the clone size are those of that table, but D and trimming were determined from the DNA. The data show around 50,000 clones, with about 79% seen just once and about 8% held by the top ten. This receptor was obtained from a human donor in a cohort sampled during active COVID-19. The material sequenced was peripheral blood.

The CDR3 loop reads CATSVNRYGNEQFF. CDR3 coding DNA: TGTGCCACCAGTGTCAACAGGTACGGCAATGAGCAGTTCTTC. V and J are TRBV24-1 and TRBJ2-1; maybe TRBD1 (5 bases). The CDR3 covers 14 residues. The germline CDR1 and CDR2 sequences are KGHDR and SFDVKD. With 5 bases removed from V and 6 bases from J, the gap between germline ends came to 13 bases.